The 16 T cell receptor beta chains in this list originate from one sample, sequenced in a study of blood T cell repertoires in COVID-19. The protocol was immunoSEQ multiplex PCR, while the TCRdb copy is restricted to in-frame clones and leaves out a portion. The sample includes about 15,000 clones, roughly 88% seen only once; the top ten take just under 9%. Sequencing was carried out using peripheral blood. Receptor source: a human donor in a cohort sampled during active COVID-19.

A few counts support this clone. The V and J genes are TRBV28 and TRBJ1-5; TRBD1 aligns across 7 bases. The CDR3 consists of 15 residues. V lost 3 bases, J lost 2 bases, and 4 bases stayed unmatched. Germline V gene data show CDR1 as MDHEN and CDR2 as SYDVKM. The CDR3 spells CASSFEGARNQPQHF. The CDR3 region has the DNA TGTGCCAGCAGTTTCGAGGGGGCCCGCAATCAGCCCCAGCATTTT.

The rearrangement links TRBV9 to TRBJ2-1; TRBD2 might be the D (6 bases). The germline CDR1 and CDR2 sequences are SGDLS and YYNGEE. The CDR3 runs 12 residues. V was cut by 7 bases and J by 10 bases, with 15 bases left in between. DNA of the CDR3: TGTGCCAGCGGAGGTCGGGAGAACGAGCAGTTCTTC. Translating it yields CASGGRENEQFF.

CDR3 DNA: TGTGCCAGCAGCCTTGCGGGACAGAGCGACAATACGCAGTATTTT. Protein: CASSLAGQSDNTQYF. This rearrangement joins TRBV6-6 to TRBJ2-3; tentative D call: TRBD1 (7 bases). The CDR3 loop spans 15 amino acids. Trimming shortened V by 6 bases and J by 7 bases, and 20 bases separated the two germline ends. Germline CDR1 and CDR2: MNHNY and SVGAGI (reference sequence).

By sample fraction, this clone is medium-sized. The chain has TRBV7-9 and TRBJ2-2; D gene unclear. The germline CDR1 and CDR2 sequences are SEHNR and FQNEAQ (reference sequence). V lost 4 bases, J lost 4 bases, and 4 bases lay in between. The CDR3 sequence is 12 residues long. The CDR3 DNA reads as TGTGCCAGCAGCTCCCGCACCGGGGAGCTGTTTTTT. As protein: CASSSRTGELFF.

This chain joins TRBV5-1 and TRBJ1-2; weak D call: TRBD1 (5 bases). Germline values: CDR1 SGHRS, CDR2 YFSETQ. The V end lost 5 bases, the J end lost 3 bases, and 11 bases lay between the germline ends. The CDR3 runs 13 residues. The CDR3 DNA is TGCGCCAGCAGACAGGAGGGGTACTATGGCTACACCTTC. Translation gives CASRQEGYYGYTF. Complete variable domain (other parts from reference TRBV5-1 and TRBJ1-2): KAGVTQTPRYLIKTRGQQVTLSCSPISGHRSVSWYQQTPGQGLQFLFEYFSETQRNKGNFPGRFSGRQFSNSRSEMNVSTLELGDSALYLCASRQEGYYGYTFGSGTRLTVV.

This sequence joins TRBV5-4 and TRBJ2-1, with 9 positions matching TRBD2. The germline V gene has CDR1 SGHNT and CDR2 YYREEE (reference sequence). The CDR3 runs 16 residues. J gave up 4 bases and V 4 bases, and 9 bases lay outside the gene matches. In DNA, the CDR3 is TGTGCCAGCAGCCTGCCGGCTAGCGGGATATACAATGAGCAGTTCTTC. Translation gives CASSLPASGIYNEQFF. Full variable domain (outside the CDR3, taken from reference TRBV5-4 and TRBJ2-1): ETGVTQSPTHLIKTRGQQVTLRCSSQSGHNTVSWYQQALGQGPQFIFQYYREEENGRGNFPPRFSGLQFPNYSSELNVNALELDDSALYLCASSLPASGIYNEQFFGPGTRLTVL.

The gene calls are TRBV9 and TRBJ2-5; TRBD2 agrees at 8 bases. Trimming removed 3 bases from V and 2 bases from J; junction bases left unmatched: 6. This CDR3 spans 15 amino acids. Germline V gives CDR1 SGDLS, CDR2 YYNGEE. The CDR3 protein is CASSGSGVVQETQYF. In DNA form, the CDR3 reads TGTGCCAGCAGCGGTAGCGGGGTCGTACAAGAGACCCAGTACTTC. Full variable domain (missing parts from reference TRBV9 and TRBJ2-5): DSGVTQTPKHLITATGQRVTLRCSPRSGDLSVYWYQQSLDQGLQFLIQYYNGEERAKGNILERFSAQQFPDLHSELNLSSLELGDSALYFCASSGSGVVQETQYFGPGTRLLVL.

V gene TRBV3-1 (or the pseudogene TRBV3-2) combines with J gene TRBJ1-1; TRBD1 is a possible D gene (5 bases). Germline CDR1 and CDR2: LGHDT and YNNKEL (reference sequence). V lost 2 bases, J lost 8 bases, and 12 bases lay in between. The CDR3 is 13 residues long. The CDR3 region is CASSQRVRAEAFF. The CDR3 bases are TGTGCCAGCAGCCAACGCGTCAGGGCAGAAGCTTTCTTT.

The rearrangement joins TRBV18 to TRBJ2-1; TRBD1 agrees at 8 bases. The CDR3 has 16 amino acids. V trimming: 4 bases; J trimming: 5 bases; junction bases outside the gene matches: 10. CDR1 is KGHSH and CDR2 is LQKENI in the germline V gene. The CDR3 region is CASSLHTGGRNNEQFF. The CDR3, as DNA: TGTGCCAGCTCACTGCACACAGGGGGTAGAAACAATGAGCAGTTCTTC.

The CDR3 reads CASSSGQVGGELFF. The CDR3 DNA is TGTGCCAGCAGCTCGGGACAGGTCGGCGGGGAGCTGTTTTTT. The chain combines TRBV11-1 with TRBJ2-2, with 8 nucleotides matching TRBD1. This CDR3 has 14 amino acids. Per the germline V gene, CDR1 is SGHAT and CDR2 is FQDESV (reference sequence). Trimming at V came to 4 bases and at J to 7 bases, leaving 5 bases not matched to a gene.

The genes are TRBV5-4 and TRBJ1-3; D is perhaps TRBD1 (6 bases). The germline V gene encodes CDR1 SGHNT and CDR2 YYREEE (reference sequence). The CDR3 has 15 amino acids. Deletions cut 4 bases from V and 2 bases from J, with 13 bases between. The CDR3 DNA follows: TGTGCCAGCAGCCCAGGAACAGGGACTGGAAACACCATATATTTT. Its protein product is CASSPGTGTGNTIYF. Filled out from reference TRBV5-4 and TRBJ1-3, the complete variable domain reads ETGVTQSPTHLIKTRGQQVTLRCSSQSGHNTVSWYQQALGQGPQFIFQYYREEENGRGNFPPRFSGLQFPNYSSELNVNALELDDSALYLCASSPGTGTGNTIYFGEGSWLTVV.

CDR3 nucleotide sequence: TGTGCCAGCAACTCAGGGATCCAGCCCCAGCATTTT. Its translation is CASNSGIQPQHF. The rearrangement uses TRBV28 and TRBJ1-5, with D possibly matching TRBD1 (5 bases). Germline V gene data show CDR1 as MDHEN and CDR2 as SYDVKM. The CDR3 sequence is 12 residues long. The V end lost 7 bases, the J end lost 7 bases, and 11 bases lay between the germline ends.

The rearrangement joins TRBV29-1 to TRBJ1-3, with 7 positions matching TRBD1. J lost 3 bases, V lost 6 bases, and 2 bases had no gene match. There are 12 residues in the CDR3. Per the germline V gene, CDR1 is SQVTM and CDR2 is ANQGSEA. The CDR3 DNA follows: TGCAGCGTCGGACAGGATGGAAACACCATATATTTT. Its translation is CSVGQDGNTIYF.

The chain combines TRBV5-5 with TRBJ2-5; the D is unclear. Germline CDR1 is SGHKS and CDR2 is YYEKEE (reference sequence). The CDR3 extends over 14 amino acids. V lost 4 bases and J 1 base, leaving 11 bases between the germline ends. In nucleotides, the CDR3 is TGTGCCAGCAGCCCCTGGCAGGCCCAAGAGACCCAGTACTTC. Its translation: CASSPWQAQETQYF. Based on the CDR3 plus reference TRBV5-5 and TRBJ2-5, the full variable domain is DAGVTQSPTHLIKTRGQQVTLRCSPISGHKSVSWYQQVLGQGPQFIFQYYEKEERGRGNFPDRFSARQFPNYSSELNVNALLLGDSALYLCASSPWQAQETQYFGPGTRLLVL.

This clone was seen a few times. The rearrangement joins TRBV19 to TRBJ1-1; D is unclear. Trimming removed 7 bases at V and 1 base at J, with 10 bases between. The CDR3 covers 13 residues. Germline CDR1 is LNHDA and CDR2 is SQIVND (reference sequence). The CDR3 loop is CASTSRQNTEAFF. CDR3 nucleotides: TGTGCCAGTACGTCCAGGCAGAACACTGAAGCTTTCTTT.

V usage is TRBV3-1 (or the pseudogene TRBV3-2) and J usage is TRBJ2-1; D perhaps matches TRBD1 (5 bases). The CDR3 has 16 residues. Trimming removed 6 bases at V and 0 bases at J, with 15 bases between. Germline loops: CDR1 LGHDT, CDR2 YNNKEL (reference sequence). CDR3 loop: CASSHHYRSSYNEQFF. The CDR3 region has the DNA TGTGCCAGCAGTCACCACTACAGGAGCTCCTACAATGAGCAGTTCTTC.